This T cell receptor (beta chain) emerged from a study of cytomegalovirus exposure and HLA in healthy donors. Study-level results: Versus the approximately 720-donor mean, an Asian-associated ancestry cluster reportedly showed fewer N-insertions in a later analysis. The sole available immune exposure information was CMV serostatus. Most TCR sequences proved rare, with some public TCRs found in many donors. One cluster of highly shared sequence variants probably arose as a sequencing artifact.

V shed 4 bases and J 4 bases; nucleotides not matched to a gene: 6. The CDR3 loop spans 16 amino acids. From germline, CDR1 is SGHKS and CDR2 YYEKEE (reference sequence). This clone occurred a few times. No antigen is known for it. The PCR ran on 60 Vbeta and 13 Jbeta primers. The table came from immunoSEQ multiplex PCR; TCRdb's copy has only in-frame clones and leaves some out. The table shows about 78,000 clones, with about 80% occurring only once. The rearrangement uses TRBV5-5 and TRBJ2-2, with 11 nucleotides matching TRBD1. Sequenced: PBMCs. The clonotype originates from a woman between 45 and 60 years old in good health and CMV-seropositive. The chain's CDR3 is CASSRTGGAGTGELFF. As DNA, the CDR3 is TGTGCCAGCAGCCGGACAGGGGGCGCGGGCACCGGGGAGCTGTTTTTT. Drawing the rest from reference TRBV5-5 and TRBJ2-2, the complete variable domain is DAGVTQSPTHLIKTRGQQVTLRCSPISGHKSVSWYQQVLGQGPQFIFQYYEKEERGRGNFPDRFSARQFPNYSSELNVNALLLGDSALYLCASSRTGGAGTGELFFGEGSRLTVL.